This note documents a single TCR beta chain sequence. This record comes from a study of shared clonotypes between healthy human individuals. Original analysis: For the immunoSEQ data, sequences were junction-only without quality scores, so filtering differed. This table comes from immunoSEQ multiplex PCR, and its TCRdb copy is limited to in-frame clones, with some not included. The DNA was the basis for D and trimming; V, J and clone size are from that table. The data show about half a million clones, around 80% seen once. The sequence was collected from a woman between 40 and 50 years old in good health. Some clones in this sample may be carry-over from other donors' samples. The sample was PBMCs.

The CDR3 DNA sequence: TGTGCCAGTAGCCATTCCCTGGCGGGTCCATCGGAGACCCAGTACTTC. Its protein product is CASSHSLAGPSETQYF. The V and J genes are TRBV19 and TRBJ2-5, with D tentatively TRBD2 (5 bases). Trimming removed 6 bases from V and 5 bases from J, with 22 bases in between. The CDR3 is 16 residues long. Germline V gives CDR1 LNHDA, CDR2 SQIVND (reference sequence).